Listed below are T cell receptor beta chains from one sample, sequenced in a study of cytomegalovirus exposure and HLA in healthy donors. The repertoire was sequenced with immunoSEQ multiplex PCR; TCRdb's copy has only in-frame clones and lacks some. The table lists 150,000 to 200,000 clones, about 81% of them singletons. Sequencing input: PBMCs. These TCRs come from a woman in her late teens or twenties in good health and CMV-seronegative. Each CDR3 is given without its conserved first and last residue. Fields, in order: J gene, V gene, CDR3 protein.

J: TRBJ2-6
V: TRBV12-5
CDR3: ASGFLSGALSGANVLT

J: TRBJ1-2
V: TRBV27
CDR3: ASSFKDRGYGYT

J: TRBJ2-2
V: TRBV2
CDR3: ASSGDKSGELF

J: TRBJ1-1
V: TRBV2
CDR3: ASSVGQANAEAF

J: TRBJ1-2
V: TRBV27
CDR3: ASSNGGQNYGYT

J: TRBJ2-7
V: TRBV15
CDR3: ATSRDYGSGVYEQY

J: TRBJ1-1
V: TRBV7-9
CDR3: ASSPSIEAF

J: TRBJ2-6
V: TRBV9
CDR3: ASTAGGRIGRSGANVLT

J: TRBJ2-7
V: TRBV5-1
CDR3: ASSLDRQRGRAGGEQY

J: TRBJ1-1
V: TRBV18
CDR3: ASSPPLQGTTDTEAF

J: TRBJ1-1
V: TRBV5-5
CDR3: ASSWAGSEAF

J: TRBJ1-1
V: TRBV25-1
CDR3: ASSELGSMNTEAF

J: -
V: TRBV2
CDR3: ASNRQGVSYEQY

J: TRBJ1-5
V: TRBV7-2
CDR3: ASSSRDNQPQH

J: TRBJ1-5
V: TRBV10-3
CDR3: AISESSGGAGNQPQH

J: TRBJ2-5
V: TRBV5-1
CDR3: ASSSAPQGAGETQY

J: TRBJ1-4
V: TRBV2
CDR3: ASSRQGATNEKLF

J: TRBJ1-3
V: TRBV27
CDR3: ASSLRASGNTIY

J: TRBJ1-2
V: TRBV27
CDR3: ASSYLGQGGYGYT

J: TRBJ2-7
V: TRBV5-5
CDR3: ASSLGRGTGFHEQY

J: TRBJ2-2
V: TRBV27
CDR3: ASSFGEATGELF

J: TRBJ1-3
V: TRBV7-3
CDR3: ASSLGQGNTIY

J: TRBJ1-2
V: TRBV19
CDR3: ASSTSTGQGYGYT

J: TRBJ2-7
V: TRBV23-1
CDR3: ASSRDRSSYEQY

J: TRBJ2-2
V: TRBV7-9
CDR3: ASSPGRETEKLF

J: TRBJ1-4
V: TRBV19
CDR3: ASNHRDIENEKLF

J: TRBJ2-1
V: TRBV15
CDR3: ATSRDVGQDNPKNNEQF

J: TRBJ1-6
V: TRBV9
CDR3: ASSPTGSNSPLH

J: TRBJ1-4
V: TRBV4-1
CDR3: ASSQDLLRRTKGGKLF

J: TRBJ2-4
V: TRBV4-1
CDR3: ASSYRTGGRDIQY

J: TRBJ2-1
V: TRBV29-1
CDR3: SVEYGGSFQRGQF

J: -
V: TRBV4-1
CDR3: ASSHPLAGAYEQY

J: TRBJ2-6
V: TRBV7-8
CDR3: ASSLGTGGMTGANVLT

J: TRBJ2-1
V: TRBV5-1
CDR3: ASSDLAGGRSYNEQF

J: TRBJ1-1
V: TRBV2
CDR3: ASSGDMNTEAF

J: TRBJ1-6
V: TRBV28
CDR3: ASSLGDLGGSSSPLH

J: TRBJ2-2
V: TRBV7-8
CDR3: ASSTTDRGLTFAGELF

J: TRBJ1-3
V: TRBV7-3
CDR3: ASSPNLGNTIY

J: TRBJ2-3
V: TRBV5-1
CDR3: ASSPGQGADTQY

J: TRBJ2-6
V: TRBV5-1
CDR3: ASSLDGRWSGANVLT

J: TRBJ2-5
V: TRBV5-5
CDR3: ASSRKGTSGRETQY

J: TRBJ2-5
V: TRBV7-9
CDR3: ASSPRGRYMDQY

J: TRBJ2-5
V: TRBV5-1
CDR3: ASSLQETQY

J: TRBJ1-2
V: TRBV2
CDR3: ASSGRWAANYGYT

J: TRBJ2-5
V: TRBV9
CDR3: ASSVADGGAETQY

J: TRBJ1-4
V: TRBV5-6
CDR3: ASSLGQGRDEKLF

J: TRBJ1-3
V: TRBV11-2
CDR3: ASSPSGSQGNTIY

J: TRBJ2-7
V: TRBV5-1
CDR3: ASSAGELTSYEQY

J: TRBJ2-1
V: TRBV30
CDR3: AWTRGFAYNEQF

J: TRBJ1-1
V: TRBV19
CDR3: ASYLPDRVNTEAF

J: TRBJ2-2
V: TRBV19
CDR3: ASRQNTGELF

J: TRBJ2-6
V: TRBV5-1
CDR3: ASSGGQGAISGANVLT

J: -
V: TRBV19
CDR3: ASSKQGYEQY